Below, one TCR beta chain is given with its context. Between the trimmed V and J ends, which lost 0 bases and 3 bases, there was a span of 6 bases. Germline V gives CDR1 SGHRS, CDR2 YFSETQ. CDR3 length equals 14 residues. This specimen belongs to a study of T cell changes during pregnancy in multiple sclerosis. The assay was immunoSEQ multiplex PCR, and TCRdb's table has in-frame clones only and misses some. The sample has approximately 54,000 clones, around 90% seen once. The chain is built from TRBV5-1 and TRBJ1-4; unclear D gene. The sample was peripheral blood, taken after pregnancy. The clonotype comes from a female donor in good health, enrolled as a control in a pregnancy study. The CDR3 protein is CASSLGEANEKLFF. In DNA form, the CDR3 reads TGCGCCAGCAGCTTGGGGGAGGCTAATGAAAAACTGTTTTTT.